This T cell receptor beta chain appears in the sequencing data of a study of blood T cells in healthy people across ages (dated by TCRdb to about 2015). General notes on the study: In model experiments, template switching captured roughly one uniquely barcoded TCR beta cDNA molecule for every two T cells. The study measured age-related changes in TCR beta repertoire diversity using deep sequencing normalized with unique cDNA molecular identifiers. Donors of different ages were randomly distributed across sequencing lanes to avoid experimental bias. Four age groups were formed from the donors: young (average about 17 years), middle-aged (around 39), aged (more than 55) and long-lived (about 80). The study analyzed two additional independent replicas of 1 million unique cDNA reads from the same blood draw for two donors, one aged 18 to 30 and one aged 80 or older.

The method was 5' RACE. The second PCR ran for about 7 to 11 cycles and used a J-beta primer mix along with a sample-barcoded 5' primer. Each TCR beta cDNA molecule received a unique molecular identifier from a template-switch 5' adaptor carrying 12 random nucleotides. At least 2.5 million CDR3-containing paired-end reads were obtained from each sample. All of the RNA was converted into first-strand cDNA using the Mint cDNA synthesis kit, with a TRBC-specific oligonucleotide serving as the primer. All cDNA was treated with uracil-DNA glycosylase and then went through a first 18-cycle PCR with the universal primers M1SS and BC2_uni_R. Under the source paper's analysis protocol: For normalization, 1 million high-quality reads, each with a distinct molecular identifier, were randomly selected from each sample. Reads with shared molecular identifiers were discarded instead of being binned into consensus sequences. MiTCR, run with a Q25 quality threshold and the strictest error-elimination algorithm, handled CDR3 identification, clonotype clustering and error correction. Lower-bound total TCR beta diversity was estimated with a nonparametric unseen species model using Euler transformation. The public reads were run again by TCRdb, first through fastp at Q25 and then through MiXCR, and only productive beta chains were kept. For every CDR3 protein sequence, its rows merge into one entry that carries the most common genes and DNA. In this record, the V and J calls reflect TCRdb's handling and not the investigators' own analysis. For this sample there are some 1,800,000 distinct CDR3 sequences; about 39% appear just once. The ten largest clones capture more than 20% of the sample.

Findings and caveats that apply to the study as a whole: Observed TCR beta diversity per million T cells fell roughly linearly with age, and a significant reduction was already apparent by age roughly 40. Estimates of total diversity based on one million sequenced T cells were considered lower bounds and underestimates. The CMV infection status of donors was not known, potentially confounding age-related changes in expanded clonotypes. The long-lived group showed more naive CD4+ T cells, fewer expanded clones and increased TCR diversity than the aged group, suggesting age selection. There was a strong correlation between observed TCR beta diversity and the percentage of naive T cells measured by flow cytometry. Bulk unsorted PBMC profiling prevented conclusive comparison of naive and antigen-experienced compartments.

Note on this clonotype: Its binding antigen is unknown. The record has no base qualities; no much larger clone is one base away.

The CDR3, cysteine through phenylalanine, is 15 amino acids long. The only DNA kept is the CDR3, 45 bases in frame from the first base. CDR1 and CDR2, looked up from the germline V gene, are KGHDR and SFDVKD. V is pruned by 2 bases and J by 6 bases, leaving 6 bases of the junction without a gene match. Donors were roughly 40 systemically healthy Caucasian individuals from Russia aged roughly 6 to 90 years. Each donor gave approximately 9.3 milliliters of peripheral blood, collected into EDTA-treated Vacutainer tubes. Ficoll-Paque density-gradient centrifugation was used to isolate PBMCs, with at least 6.5 million per sample. Trizol reagent was used to extract total RNA from the PBMCs, yielding at least 5 micrograms per sample. For every donor, an aliquot of PBMCs went through flow cytometry to measure the percentages of naive CD45RAhigh/CD27high T cells.

The chain links TRBV24-1 with TRBJ2-3; TRBD2 lines up with 8 middle nucleotides. The source material was blood. The sequence came from a human donor in good health. This receptor carries the CDR3 CATSDSGGAWDTQYF. The bases are TGTGCCACCAGTGATTCCGGGGGGGCCTGGGATACGCAGTATTTT.